A selection of T cell receptor beta chains follows, all from one sample in a study of blood T cell repertoires in COVID-19. Libraries were prepared by immunoSEQ multiplex PCR; TCRdb keeps only in-frame clonotypes and omits some of them. The sample shows 150,000 or so clones, nearly 80% of them seen only once. Sequencing was performed on peripheral blood. The receptor set was obtained from an older man with acute or convalescent COVID-19. The CDR3 runs from the conserved cysteine through the conserved F or W. The D gene is left open where the match is weak. Rows may omit the clone size; those that give it use once, few, many or a size class.

d_call j_call v_call clone_size cdr3_aa cdr3_nt
TRBD1 TRBJ2-5 TRBV7-6 NA CASSLEVRGRETQYF TGTGCCAGCAGCTTAGAGGTCAGGGGGCGTGAGACCCAGTACTTC
NA TRBJ2-5 TRBV7-9 NA CASSPQGETQYF TGTGCCAGCAGTCCCCAGGGAGAGACCCAGTACTTC
NA TRBJ1-5 TRBV19 NA CASSRQGTFSNQPQHF TGTGCCAGTAGTCGGCAGGGGACCTTTAGCAATCAGCCCCAGCATTTT
TRBD1 TRBJ1-1 TRBV11-3 NA CASSIGTGVGNTEAFF TGTGCCAGCAGCATCGGGACAGGGGTTGGGAACACTGAAGCTTTCTTT
NA TRBJ1-2 TRBV5-4 NA CASSWPGVKGYGYTF TGTGCCAGCAGCTGGCCAGGGGTGAAAGGCTATGGCTACACCTTC
NA TRBJ1-4 TRBV7-9 many CASSLGGEKLFF TGTGCCAGCAGCTTAGGAGGTGAAAAACTGTTTTTT
NA TRBJ1-1 TRBV19 NA CASSIPDSPKAFF TGTGCCAGTAGCATCCCTGACAGTCCAAAAGCTTTCTTT
TRBD2 TRBJ2-1 TRBV14 NA CASSQEGGLLYNEQFF TGTGCCAGCAGCCAAGAGGGAGGGTTGTTATACAATGAGCAGTTCTTC
TRBD2 TRBJ2-5 TRBV7-2 NA CASSSNPTWGGTQETQYF TGTGCCAGCAGTTCCAACCCCACGTGGGGGGGAACCCAAGAGACCCAGTACTTC
TRBD2 TRBJ2-5 TRBV20-1 NA CSASTSGGAQETQYF TGCAGTGCTAGTACTAGCGGGGGGGCCCAAGAGACCCAGTACTTC
NA TRBJ2-2 TRBV18 NA CASSPTTSGGELFF TGTGCCAGCTCACCAACGACCTCAGGCGGGGAGCTGTTTTTT
TRBD1 TRBJ1-1 TRBV7-3 NA CASSKDRGKNEAFF TGTGCCAGCAGCAAGGACAGGGGTAAGAATGAAGCTTTCTTT
NA TRBJ1-4 TRBV6-6 NA CASSFGLDEKLFF TGTGCCAGCAGTTTTGGCCTTGATGAAAAACTGTTTTTT
NA TRBJ1-6 TRBV2 NA CASSEQINSPLHF TGTGCCAGCAGTGAACAGATCAATTCACCCCTCCACTTT
TRBD2 TRBJ2-7 TRBV5-4 NA CASSLGTSGYEQYF TGTGCCAGCAGCTTGGGGACTAGCGGCTACGAGCAGTACTTC
TRBD2 TRBJ2-5 TRBV5-1 NA CASSLAAGGLETQYF TGCGCCAGCAGCTTGGCAGCGGGGGGCCTGGAGACCCAGTACTTC
TRBD1 TRBJ1-4 TRBV10-3 few CAIKGDRVDEKLFF TGTGCCATCAAAGGGGACAGGGTGGATGAAAAACTGTTTTTT
NA TRBJ2-7 TRBV5-6 NA CASSRDISYEQYF TGTGCCAGCAGCCGCGACATCTCCTACGAGCAGTACTTC
NA TRBJ1-2 TRBV29-1 NA CSFLEEGWIGGYTF TGCAGCTTTTTGGAGGAGGGGTGGATAGGGGGCTACACCTTC
TRBD1 TRBJ1-5 TRBV5-6 NA CASSPGQGSNQPQHF TGTGCCAGCAGCCCGGGACAGGGAAGCAATCAGCCCCAGCATTTT
NA TRBJ2-5 TRBV11-2 NA CASSLGTNQETQYF TGTGCCAGCAGCCTCGGGACAAACCAAGAGACCCAGTACTTC
TRBD1 TRBJ1-5 TRBV19 NA CASRSQGNSNQPQHF TGTGCCAGTAGATCACAGGGGAATAGCAATCAGCCCCAGCATTTT